This T cell receptor beta chain was obtained from a study of blood T cell repertoires in COVID-19. The method was immunoSEQ multiplex PCR; TCRdb's version includes in-frame clones alone and lacks a portion of them. The repertoire has about 49,000 clones, less than 90% of them found once; the top ten carry 10% to 15%. The V end was cut by 6 bases, the J end by 4 bases, with 7 bases between. This CDR3 comprises 13 residues. From germline, CDR1 is MNHNY and CDR2 SVGAGI (reference sequence). The sample comprised peripheral blood. The receptor was isolated from a human donor in a cohort sampled during active COVID-19. The rearrangement joins TRBV6-6 to TRBJ2-6, with D possibly TRBD1 on 6 matching bases. The DNA of the CDR3 is TGTGCCAGCAGGGGGGCAGGGGCCAACGTCCTGACTTTC. Its protein is CASRGAGANVLTF.